Listed here are 8 T cell receptor beta chains from one sample, sequenced in a study of blood T cell repertoires in COVID-19. Clones were read by immunoSEQ multiplex PCR, and TCRdb kept only the in-frame ones, dropping some. The repertoire holds over 350,000 clones, with just over 85% as singletons. The sample consisted of peripheral blood. All receptors come from a woman in her 30s with active or convalescent COVID-19.

The V gene is TRBV6-6, the J gene TRBJ2-2; TRBD2 matches at 9 bases. The germline gives CDR1 MNHNY, CDR2 SVGAGI (reference sequence). Germline trimming cut 6 bases from V and 1 base from J; bases unmatched to any gene: 6. The CDR3 has 16 amino acids. DNA of the CDR3: TGTGCCAGCAGGGGACTAGCAGAACTGAACACCGGGGAGCTGTTTTTT. Translating gives CASRGLAELNTGELFF.

The chain joins TRBV6-5 to TRBJ1-3, with unresolved D. The CDR3 extends over 15 amino acids. V was trimmed by 6 bases and J by 0 bases, leaving 12 bases between them. Germline V gene sequence: CDR1 MNHEY, CDR2 SVGAGI. This CDR3 is CASSPDKNSGNTIYF. Here the CDR3 DNA reads TGTGCCAGCAGCCCCGACAAGAACTCTGGAAACACCATATATTTT.

This chain connects TRBV29-1 to TRBJ2-5, with 8 bases that match TRBD2. Germline CDR1 is SQVTM and CDR2 is ANQGSEA. The ends lost 4 bases at V and 2 bases at J; junction bases unmatched: 12. The CDR3 is 16 amino acids. CDR3 region: CSVVDLLAGYQETQYF. CDR3 in DNA: TGCAGCGTTGTTGACTTATTAGCGGGGTATCAAGAGACCCAGTACTTC.

The chain joins TRBV18 to TRBJ2-1; 13 bases line up with TRBD2. The CDR3 totals 17 residues. Germline CDR1 is KGHSH and CDR2 is LQKENI. V lost 4 bases to trimming and J lost 4 bases; unmatched junction nucleotides: 7. CDR3 sequence (DNA): TGTGCCAGCTCACAAACTAGCGGGGGGGCTTCTTACAATGAGCAGTTCTTC. Translating it yields CASSQTSGGASYNEQFF. Full variable domain (remainder filled in from reference TRBV18 and TRBJ2-1): NAGVMQNPRHLVRRRGQEARLRCSPMKGHSHVYWYRQLPEEGLKFMVYLQKENIIDESGMPKERFSAEFPKEGPSILRIQQVVRGDSAAYFCASSQTSGGASYNEQFFGPGTRLTVL.

This clone was seen more than once but under ten times. The chain links TRBV5-4 to TRBJ1-1, with D perhaps matching TRBD1 (6 bases). The CDR3 sequence is 13 residues long. The germline CDR1 and CDR2 sequences are SGHNT and YYREEE (reference sequence). Between the trimmed V and J ends, which lost 3 bases and 8 bases, there was a span of 14 bases. CDR3 region: CASSSHNREEAFF. CDR3 coding DNA: TGTGCCAGCAGCTCTCACAACAGGGAAGAAGCTTTCTTT.

This chain uses TRBV10-3 with TRBJ2-5; 11 nucleotides line up with TRBD2. This CDR3 is built from 14 residues. V shed 6 bases and J 7 bases; nucleotides not matched to a gene: 7. The germline V gene has CDR1 ENHRY and CDR2 SYGVKD. The CDR3 DNA is TGTGCCATCAGAAATTCCGGGACTAGCGGGACCCAGTACTTC. Encoded protein: CAIRNSGTSGTQYF.

The rearrangement links TRBV7-2 to TRBJ1-5; TRBD1 matches 10 bases. The CDR3 has 15 residues. CDR1 is SGHTA, CDR2 FQGNSA, per germline. V shed 5 bases and J 5 bases; nucleotides not matched to a gene: 6. CDR3 residues: CASSEGQGGYQPQHF. The CDR3 bases are TGTGCCAGCAGCGAAGGACAGGGGGGTTATCAGCCCCAGCATTTT.

In this sample, this clone turned up a few times. The CDR3 loop is CASSEAGTGAIEQYF. Here the CDR3 DNA reads TGTGCCAGCAGTGAAGCGGGGACAGGGGCAATCGAGCAGTACTTC. V usage is TRBV2 and J usage is TRBJ2-7; 10 bases match TRBD1. CDR1 is SNHLY, CDR2 FYNNEI, per germline. The CDR3 sequence is 15 residues long. The trim removed 0 bases at V and 6 bases at J, leaving 5 bases unmatched.